This T cell receptor (beta chain) was sequenced during a study of radiation and T cells in renal cell carcinoma. Study context: Nephrectomy followed 15 Gy stereotactic body radiation by 4 weeks.

Here immunoSEQ multiplex PCR was the method, and the copy in TCRdb shows in-frame clones only, minus some. The repertoire includes roughly 80,000 clones, approximately 86% of them detected once, and around 21% sits in the top ten. Overall study results and limits: In blood, top tumor clones expanded by 2 weeks, shrinking by 4.

Regarding time point: blood 2 weeks post-SBRT. Indicated treatment: 15 Gy SBRT to primary tumor, nephrectomy 4 weeks later. Radiation-treated patients gave blood at baseline, week 2 and week 4. This renal cell carcinoma was of the clear cell type. CDR3 length: 14 amino acids. Germline CDR1 SGHTA, CDR2 FQGNSA. Germline trimming cut 4 bases from V and 7 bases from J; bases unmatched to any gene: 6. Details on this clone: Antigen specificity is unknown.

Source: blood, taken from a patient whose treatment included radiotherapy and nephrectomy. The rearrangement links TRBV7-2 to TRBJ2-3; 9 nucleotides line up with TRBD2. The sequence came from a woman aged 45-65 years with renal cell carcinoma. This chain's CDR3 is CASSSAGGPYTQYF. The CDR3 DNA reads TGTGCCAGCAGCTCGGCGGGAGGGCCTTATACGCAGTATTTT.